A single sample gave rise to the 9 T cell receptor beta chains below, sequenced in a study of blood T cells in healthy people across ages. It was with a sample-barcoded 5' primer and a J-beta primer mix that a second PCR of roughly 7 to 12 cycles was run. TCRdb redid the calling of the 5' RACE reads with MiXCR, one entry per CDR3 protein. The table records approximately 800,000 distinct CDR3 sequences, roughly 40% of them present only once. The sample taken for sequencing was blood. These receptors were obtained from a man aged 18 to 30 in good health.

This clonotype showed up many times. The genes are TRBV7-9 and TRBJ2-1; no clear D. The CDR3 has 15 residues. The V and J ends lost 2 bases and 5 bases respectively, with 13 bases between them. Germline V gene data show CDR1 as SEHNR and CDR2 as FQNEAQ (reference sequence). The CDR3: CASSLRVRGDNEQFF. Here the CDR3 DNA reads TGTGCCAGCAGCTTACGGGTGAGAGGCGACAATGAGCAGTTCTTC. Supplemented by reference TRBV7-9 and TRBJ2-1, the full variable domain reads DTGVSQNPRHKITKRGQNVTFRCDPISEHNRLYWYRQTLGQGPEFLTYFQNEAQLEKSRLLSDRFSAERPKGSFSTLEIQRTEQGDSAMYLCASSLRVRGDNEQFFGPGTRLTVL.

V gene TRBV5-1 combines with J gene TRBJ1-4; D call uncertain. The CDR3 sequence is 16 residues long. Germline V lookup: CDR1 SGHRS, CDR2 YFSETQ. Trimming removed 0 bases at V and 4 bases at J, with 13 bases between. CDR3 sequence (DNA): TGCGCCAGCAGCTTGGGACCCCGGGATGATAATGAAAAACTGTTTTTT. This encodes CASSLGPRDDNEKLFF. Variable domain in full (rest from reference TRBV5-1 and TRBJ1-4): KAGVTQTPRYLIKTRGQQVTLSCSPISGHRSVSWYQQTPGQGLQFLFEYFSETQRNKGNFPGRFSGRQFSNSRSEMNVSTLELGDSALYLCASSLGPRDDNEKLFFGSGTQLSVL.

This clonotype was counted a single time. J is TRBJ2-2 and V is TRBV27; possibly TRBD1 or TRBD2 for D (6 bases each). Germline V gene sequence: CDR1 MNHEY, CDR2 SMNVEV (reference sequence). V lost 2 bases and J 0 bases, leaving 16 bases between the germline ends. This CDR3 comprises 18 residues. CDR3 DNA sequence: TGTGCCAGCAGTTTAGGGAGGACAGTCCTCGCGAACACCGGGGAGCTGTTTTTT. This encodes CASSLGRTVLANTGELFF.

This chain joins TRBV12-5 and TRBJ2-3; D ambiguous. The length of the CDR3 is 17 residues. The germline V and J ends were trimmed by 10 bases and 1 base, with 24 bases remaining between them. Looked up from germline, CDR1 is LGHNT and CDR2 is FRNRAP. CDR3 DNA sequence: TGTGCTACCCCTGGCCAGCTTGCTGGATGTGGCACAGATACGCAGTATTTT. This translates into CATPGQLAGCGTDTQYF.

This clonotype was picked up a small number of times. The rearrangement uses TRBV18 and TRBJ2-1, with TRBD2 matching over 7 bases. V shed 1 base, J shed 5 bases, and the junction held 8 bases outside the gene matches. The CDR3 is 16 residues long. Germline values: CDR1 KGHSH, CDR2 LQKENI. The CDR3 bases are TGTGCCAGCTCACCACGGACTAGGGAATCCAACAATGAGCAGTTCTTC. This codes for CASSPRTRESNNEQFF.

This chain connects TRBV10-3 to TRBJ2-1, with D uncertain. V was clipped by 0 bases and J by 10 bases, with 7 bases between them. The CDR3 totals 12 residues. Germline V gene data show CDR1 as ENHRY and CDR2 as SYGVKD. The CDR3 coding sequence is TGTGCCATCAGTGAGTCGAGCAGGGAGCAGTTCTTC. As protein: CAISESSREQFF.

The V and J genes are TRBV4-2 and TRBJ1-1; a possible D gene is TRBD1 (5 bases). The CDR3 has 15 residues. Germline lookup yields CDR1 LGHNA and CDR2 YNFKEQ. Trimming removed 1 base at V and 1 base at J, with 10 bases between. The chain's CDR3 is CASSQVGVGNTEAFF. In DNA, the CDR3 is TGTGCCAGCAGCCAAGTAGGGGTGGGGAACACTGAAGCTTTCTTT.

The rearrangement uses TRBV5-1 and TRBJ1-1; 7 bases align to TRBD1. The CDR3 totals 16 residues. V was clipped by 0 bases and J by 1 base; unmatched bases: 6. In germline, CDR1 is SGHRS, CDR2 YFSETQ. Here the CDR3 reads CASSLGVQGGNTEAFF. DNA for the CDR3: TGCGCCAGCAGCTTGGGGGTCCAGGGGGGGAACACTGAAGCTTTCTTT.

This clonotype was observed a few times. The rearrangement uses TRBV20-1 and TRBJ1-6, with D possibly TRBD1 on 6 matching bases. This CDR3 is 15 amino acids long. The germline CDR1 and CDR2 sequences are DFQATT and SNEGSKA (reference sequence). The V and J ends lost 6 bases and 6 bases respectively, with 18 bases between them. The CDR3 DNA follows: TGCAGTGCCGCAGACAGGACTACTAGTAATTCACCCCTCCACTTT. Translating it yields CSAADRTTSNSPLHF.